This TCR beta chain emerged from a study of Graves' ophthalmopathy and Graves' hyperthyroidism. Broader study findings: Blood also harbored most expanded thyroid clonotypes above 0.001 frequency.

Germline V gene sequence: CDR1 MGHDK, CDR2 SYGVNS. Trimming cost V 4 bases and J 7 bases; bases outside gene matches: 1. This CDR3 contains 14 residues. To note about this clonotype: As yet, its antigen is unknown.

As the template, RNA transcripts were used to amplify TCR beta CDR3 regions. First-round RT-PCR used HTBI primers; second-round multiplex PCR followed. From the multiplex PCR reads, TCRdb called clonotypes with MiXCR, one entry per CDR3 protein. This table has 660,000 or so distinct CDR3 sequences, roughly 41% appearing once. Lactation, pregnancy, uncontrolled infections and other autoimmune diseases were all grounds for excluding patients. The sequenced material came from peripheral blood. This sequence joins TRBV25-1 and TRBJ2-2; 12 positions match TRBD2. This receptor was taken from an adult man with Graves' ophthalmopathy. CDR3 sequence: CASSAGLAGGELFF. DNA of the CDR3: TGTGCCAGCAGTGCGGGACTAGCGGGCGGGGAGCTGTTTTTT.